These T cell receptor beta chains were read from a single sample in a study of tumor and adjacent non-tumor tissue in lung cancer. Using its own MiXCR run on the multiplex PCR reads, TCRdb lists one record per CDR3 protein. The profile shows about 110,000 distinct CDR3 sequences, over 55% of them singletons. The sequencing input was distant non-tumor lung tissue. These receptors originate from a man between 60 and 75 years old with non-small cell lung cancer. Both conserved end residues are part of each CDR3. D genes are given only for firm matches. A row's size may be missing; if present it is once, few, many or a size class.

size	D	V	J	DNA	CDR3
many	.	TRBV6-2/TRBV6-3	TRBJ2-7	TGTGCCAGCAGGTACAGGGAAGGCTACGAGCAGTACTTC	CASRYREGYEQYF
few	TRBD2	TRBV28	TRBJ2-1	TGTGCCAGCAGTTTTCGAGGACTAGCGTCTTTGGATGAGCAGTTCTTC	CASSFRGLASLDEQFF
once	TRBD1	TRBV11-1	TRBJ2-5	TGTGCCAGTACCTCCGGACAGGGCCAAGAAACCCAGTACTTC	CASTSGQGQETQYF
many	TRBD1	TRBV6-5	TRBJ1-2	TGTGCCAGCAGTTACTCTTCGACAGGGGACTATGGCTACACCTTC	CASSYSSTGDYGYTF
.	.	TRBV4-3	TRBJ2-1	TGCGCCAGCAGCCAAATCCGGACAGATTACAATGAGCTGTTCTTC	CASSQIRTDYNELFF
.	.	TRBV5-1	TRBJ2-5	TGCGCCAGCAGCGGGTCGGTACAGGGACCAAGGACCCAGTACTTC	CASSGSVQGPRTQYF
many	TRBD2	TRBV6-1	TRBJ2-7	TGTGCCAGCAGTCCTACTAGCGGGCACTACGAGCAGTACTTC	CASSPTSGHYEQYF
.	.	TRBV11-3	TRBJ2-2	TGTGCCAGCAGCCAGGGTGGAGGCAACACCGGTGAGCTGCTTTTT	CASSQGGGNTGELLF
.	.	TRBV11-3	TRBJ2-1	TGTGCCAGCAGCCCACAATCGGGATACAATGAGCAGTCATTC	CASSPQSGYNEQSF
.	.	TRBV28	TRBJ2-3	TGTGCCAGCAGCCCTTGGGGGGCCAGAGATACGCAGTATTTT	CASSPWGARDTQYF
once	.	TRBV4-1	TRBJ2-2	TGCGCCAGCAGCCTAGGCGGTGGAGGAGGGGAGCTCTTGTTT	CASSLGGGGGELLF
few	.	TRBV7-9	TRBJ2-2	TGTGCCAGCAGCTTAGTGACTTCCACCGGGGAGCTGTTTTTT	CASSLVTSTGELFF
many	TRBD1	TRBV7-9	TRBJ1-1	TGTGCCAGCAGAGGGACAGCCACTGAAGCTTTCTTT	CASRGTATEAFF
.	.	TRBV10-3	TRBJ2-1	TGTGCCATCAGTGAACAGGAGGCGGACAATGAGCAGTTCTTC	CAISEQEADNEQFF
many	TRBD1	TRBV10-3	TRBJ2-1	TGTGCCATCAGTGAGCAGGGGGCGGACAATGAGCAGTTCTTC	CAISEQGADNEQFF
.	.	TRBV29-1	TRBJ1-3	TGCAGCGTCGACCAGGGTTACGGAAACACAATATATTTT	CSVDQGYGNTIYF
.	TRBD1	TRBV12-3/TRBV12-4	TRBJ1-2	TGTACCAGCAGCAGGGACAGGGTCTATGGCTACACCTTC	CTSSRDRVYGYTF
.	.	TRBV7-6	TRBJ2-2	TGTGCCAGCAACTCCTGGACGGCGAACACCGGGGAGCTGTTTTTT	CASNSWTANTGELFF
.	.	TRBV6-1	TRBJ1-1	TGTGCCAGCGGCCTGGTTGAAGTGAATGCTGAAGCTTTCTTT	CASGLVEVNAEAFF
.	.	TRBV5-6	TRBJ1-1	TGTGCCAGCAGCGAAGCCGGGACGAAGACTGAAGCTTTCTTT	CASSEAGTKTEAFF
once	TRBD2	TRBV11-2	TRBJ2-1	TGTGCCAGCGGCCGGACTAGCGATTATAAAGAGCAGTTCTTC	CASGRTSDYKEQFF
.	TRBD2	TRBV4-2	TRBJ2-2	TGTGCCACCAGCCAAGGACTAGCGGGAGTAAATGACACCGGGGAGTTGTTTTTT	CATSQGLAGVNDTGELFF
medium-sized	TRBD2	TRBV11-2	TRBJ2-5	TGTGCCAGCAGCTTAGACGCGGGAGGCCAAGAGACCCAGTACTTC	CASSLDAGGQETQYF
few	.	TRBV7-9	TRBJ1-5	TGTGTCAGCAGCGGCACTAATAGCAATCAGCCCCAGCATTTT	CVSSGTNSNQPQHF
many	.	TRBV6-2/TRBV6-3	TRBJ2-6	TGTGCCAGCAGTTCGGACCTTAGCTCTGGGGCCAACGTCCTGACTTTC	CASSSDLSSGANVLTF
.	.	TRBV6-6	TRBJ1-5	TGTGCCAGCATGATGTCGTTGGGGTCGAGGGGCGATATTAATCAGCCCCAGCATTTT	CASMMSLGSRGDINQPQHF
few	.	TRBV4-1	TRBJ1-4	TGCACCAGCAGCCAAGACCGAGTGACTAATGAAAAACTGTTTTTT	CTSSQDRVTNEKLFF
.	.	TRBV11-3	TRBJ2-3	TGTGCCAGCAGCTTTGGGCTAGCGTGGCCAGATACACAGTATTTT	CASSFGLAWPDTQYF
.	.	TRBV6-2/TRBV6-3	TRBJ2-3	TGTGCGAGCAGAGGATCTAGCGCAGGCACAGATACGCAGTATTTT	CASRGSSAGTDTQYF
.	TRBD2	TRBV29-1	TRBJ2-3	TGCAGCGTGCAAGGGACTAGCGGAGACACAGATGCGCAGTACTTT	CSVQGTSGDTDAQYF